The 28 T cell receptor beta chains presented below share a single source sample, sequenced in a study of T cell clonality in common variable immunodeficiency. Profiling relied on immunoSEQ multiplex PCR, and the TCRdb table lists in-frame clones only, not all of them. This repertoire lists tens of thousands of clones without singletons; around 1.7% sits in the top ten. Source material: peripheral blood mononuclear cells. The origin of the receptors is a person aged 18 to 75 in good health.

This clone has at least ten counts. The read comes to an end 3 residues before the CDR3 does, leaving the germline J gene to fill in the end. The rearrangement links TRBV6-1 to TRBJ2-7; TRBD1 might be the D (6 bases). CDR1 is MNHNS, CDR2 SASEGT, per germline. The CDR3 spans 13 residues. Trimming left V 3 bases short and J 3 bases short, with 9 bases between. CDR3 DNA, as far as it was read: TGTGCCAGCAGTGACACCAGGGGCTACGAG. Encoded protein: CASSDTRGYE. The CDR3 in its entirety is CASSDTRGYEQYF.

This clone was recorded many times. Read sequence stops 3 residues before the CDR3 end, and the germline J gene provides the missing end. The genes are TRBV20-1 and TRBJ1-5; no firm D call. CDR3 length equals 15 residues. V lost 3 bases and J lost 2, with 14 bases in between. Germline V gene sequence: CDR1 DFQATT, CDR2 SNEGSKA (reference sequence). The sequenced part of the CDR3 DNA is TGCAGTGCTAGGTGGTTGGGCGTAGGCAATCAGCCC. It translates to CSARWLGVGNQP. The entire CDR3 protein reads CSARWLGVGNQPQHF.

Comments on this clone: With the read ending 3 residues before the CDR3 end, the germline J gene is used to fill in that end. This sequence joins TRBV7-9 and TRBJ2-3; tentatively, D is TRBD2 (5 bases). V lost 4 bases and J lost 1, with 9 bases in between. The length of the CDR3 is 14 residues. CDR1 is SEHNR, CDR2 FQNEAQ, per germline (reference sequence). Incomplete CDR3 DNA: TGTGCCAGCAGCTCTGGGCGGGGCACAGATACG. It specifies CASSSGRGTDT. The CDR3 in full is CASSSGRGTDTQYF.

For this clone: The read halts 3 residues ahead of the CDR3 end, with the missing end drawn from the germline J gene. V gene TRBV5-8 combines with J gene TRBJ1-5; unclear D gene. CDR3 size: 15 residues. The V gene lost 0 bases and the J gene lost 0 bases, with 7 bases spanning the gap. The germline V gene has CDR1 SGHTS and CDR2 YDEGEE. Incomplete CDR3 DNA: TGTGCCAGCAGCTTGGTCAGGAATAGCAATCAGCCC. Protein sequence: CASSLVRNSNQP. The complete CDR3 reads CASSLVRNSNQPQHF.

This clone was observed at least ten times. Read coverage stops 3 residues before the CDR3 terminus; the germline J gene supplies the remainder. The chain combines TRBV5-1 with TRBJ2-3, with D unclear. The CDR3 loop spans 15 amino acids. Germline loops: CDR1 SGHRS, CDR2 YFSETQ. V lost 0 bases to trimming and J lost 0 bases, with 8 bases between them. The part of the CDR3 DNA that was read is TGCGCCAGCAGCTTGGCTAAGGGTAGCACAGATACG. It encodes CASSLAKGSTDT. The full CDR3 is CASSLAKGSTDTQYF.

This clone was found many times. The chain's CDR3 is CSARRDRAPNYEQYF. The DNA read from the CDR3 is TGCAGTGCTAGAAGGGACAGGGCGCCCAACTACGAG. The chain uses TRBV20-1 and TRBJ2-7; 9 nucleotides agree with TRBD1. Read coverage stops 3 residues before the CDR3 terminus; the germline J gene supplies the remainder. This CDR3 is built from 15 residues. Per the germline V gene, CDR1 is DFQATT and CDR2 is SNEGSKA (reference sequence). The junction had 8 bases not matched to a gene; V was cut back by 2 bases and J by 3 bases.

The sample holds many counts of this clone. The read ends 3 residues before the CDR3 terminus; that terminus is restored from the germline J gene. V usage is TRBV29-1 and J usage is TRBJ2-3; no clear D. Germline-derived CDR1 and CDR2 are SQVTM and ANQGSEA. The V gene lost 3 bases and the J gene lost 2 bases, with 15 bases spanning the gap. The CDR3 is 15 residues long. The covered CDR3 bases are TGCAGCGTTGACGGTGCGGCGCACTACACAGATACG. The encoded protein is CSVDGAAHYTDT. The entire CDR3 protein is CSVDGAAHYTDTQYF.

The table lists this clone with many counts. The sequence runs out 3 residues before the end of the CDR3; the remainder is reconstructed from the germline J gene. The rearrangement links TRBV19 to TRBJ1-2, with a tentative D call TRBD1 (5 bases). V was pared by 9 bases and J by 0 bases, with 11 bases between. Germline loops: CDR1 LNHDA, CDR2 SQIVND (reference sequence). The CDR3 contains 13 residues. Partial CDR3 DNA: TGTGCCAGCAGCCAGGGAACTAACTATGGC. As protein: CASSQGTNYG. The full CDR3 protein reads CASSQGTNYGYTF. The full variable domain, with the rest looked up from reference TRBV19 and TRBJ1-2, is DGGITQSPKYLFRKEGQNVTLSCEQNLNHDAMYWYRQDPGQGLRLIYYSQIVNDFQKGDIAEGYSVSREKKESFPLTVTSAQKNPTAFYLCASSQGTNYGYTFGSGTRLTVV.

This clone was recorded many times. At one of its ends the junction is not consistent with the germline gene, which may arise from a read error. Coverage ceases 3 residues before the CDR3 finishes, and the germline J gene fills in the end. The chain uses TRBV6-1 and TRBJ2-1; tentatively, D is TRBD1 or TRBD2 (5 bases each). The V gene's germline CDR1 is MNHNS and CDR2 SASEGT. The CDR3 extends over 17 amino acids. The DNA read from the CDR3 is TGTGCCAGCAGCGAAGACCAGGGCTCTTGGAGGTACAATGAG. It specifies CASSEDQGSWRYNE. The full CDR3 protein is CASSEDQGSWRYNEQFF.

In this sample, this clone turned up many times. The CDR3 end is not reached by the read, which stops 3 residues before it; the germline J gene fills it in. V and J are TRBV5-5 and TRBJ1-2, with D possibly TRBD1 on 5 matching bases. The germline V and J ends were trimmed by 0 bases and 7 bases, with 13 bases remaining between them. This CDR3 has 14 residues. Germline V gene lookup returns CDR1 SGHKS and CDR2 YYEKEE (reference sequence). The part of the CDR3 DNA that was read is TGTGCCAGCAGCTTGGATCCGGGGGTAGGTGGC. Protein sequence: CASSLDPGVGG. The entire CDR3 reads CASSLDPGVGGYTF.

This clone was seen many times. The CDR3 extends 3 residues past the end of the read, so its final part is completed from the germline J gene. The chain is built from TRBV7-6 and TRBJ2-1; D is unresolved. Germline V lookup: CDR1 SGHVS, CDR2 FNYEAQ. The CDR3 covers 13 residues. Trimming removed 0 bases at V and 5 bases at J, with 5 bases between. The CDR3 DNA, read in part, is TGTGCCAGCAGCTTAGCTCCAGACAATGAG. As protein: CASSLAPDNE. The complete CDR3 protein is CASSLAPDNEQFF.

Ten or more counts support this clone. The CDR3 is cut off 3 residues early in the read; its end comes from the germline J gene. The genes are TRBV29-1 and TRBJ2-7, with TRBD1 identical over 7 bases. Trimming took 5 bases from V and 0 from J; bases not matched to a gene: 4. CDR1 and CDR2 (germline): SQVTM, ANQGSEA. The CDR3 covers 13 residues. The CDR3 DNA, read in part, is TGCAGCGTTCACTCAGGGGGCTCCTACGAG. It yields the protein CSVHSGGSYE. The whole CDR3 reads CSVHSGGSYEQYF.

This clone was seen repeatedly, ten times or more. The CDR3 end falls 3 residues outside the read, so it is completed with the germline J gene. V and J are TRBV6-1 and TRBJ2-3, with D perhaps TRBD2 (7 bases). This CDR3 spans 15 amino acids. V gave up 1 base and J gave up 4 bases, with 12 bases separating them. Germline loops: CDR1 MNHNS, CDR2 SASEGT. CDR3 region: CASSEVRGGADTQYF. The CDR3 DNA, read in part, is TGTGCCAGCAGTGAAGTCAGGGGAGGGGCAGATACG.

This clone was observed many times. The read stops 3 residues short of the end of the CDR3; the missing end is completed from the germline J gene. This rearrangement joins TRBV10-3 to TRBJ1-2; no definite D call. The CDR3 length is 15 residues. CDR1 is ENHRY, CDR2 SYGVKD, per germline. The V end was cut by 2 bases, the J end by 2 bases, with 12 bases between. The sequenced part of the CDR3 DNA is TGTGCCATCAGTGAGAGGCAGGAAAACAACTATGGC. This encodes CAISERQENNYG. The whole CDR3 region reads CAISERQENNYGYTF.

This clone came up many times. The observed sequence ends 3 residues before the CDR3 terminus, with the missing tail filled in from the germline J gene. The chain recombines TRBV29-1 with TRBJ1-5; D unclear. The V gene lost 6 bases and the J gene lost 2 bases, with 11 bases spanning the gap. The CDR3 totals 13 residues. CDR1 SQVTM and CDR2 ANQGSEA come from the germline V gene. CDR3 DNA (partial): TGCAGCGTGGGCCAGGAGGGCAATCAGCCC. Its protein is CSVGQEGNQP. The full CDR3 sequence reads CSVGQEGNQPQHF.

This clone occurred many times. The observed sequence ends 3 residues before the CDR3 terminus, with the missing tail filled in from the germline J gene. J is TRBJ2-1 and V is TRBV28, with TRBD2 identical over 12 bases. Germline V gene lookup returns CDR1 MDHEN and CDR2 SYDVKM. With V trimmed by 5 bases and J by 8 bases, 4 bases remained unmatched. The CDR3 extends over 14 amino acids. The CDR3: CASSRLAGEDEQFF. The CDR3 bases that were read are TGTGCCAGCAGTCGACTAGCGGGAGAGGATGAG.

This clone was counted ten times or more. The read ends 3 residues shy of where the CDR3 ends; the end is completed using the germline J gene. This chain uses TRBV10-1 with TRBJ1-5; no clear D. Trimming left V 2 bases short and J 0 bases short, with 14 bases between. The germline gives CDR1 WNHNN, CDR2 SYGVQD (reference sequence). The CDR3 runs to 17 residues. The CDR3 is CASSETNDKYSNQPQHF. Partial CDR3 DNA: TGCGCCAGCAGTGAGACGAACGACAAATATAGCAATCAGCCC.

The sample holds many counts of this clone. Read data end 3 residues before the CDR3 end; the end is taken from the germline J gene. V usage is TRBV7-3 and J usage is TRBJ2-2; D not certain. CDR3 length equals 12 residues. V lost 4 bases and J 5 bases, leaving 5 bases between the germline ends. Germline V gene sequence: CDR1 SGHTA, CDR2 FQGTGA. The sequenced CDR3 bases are TGTGCCAGCAGCTCACAGACCGGGGAG. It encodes CASSSQTGE. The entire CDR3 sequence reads CASSSQTGELFF.

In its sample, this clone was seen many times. The CDR3 loop reads CATSRDRQSGANVLTF. CDR3 DNA (partial): TGTGCCACCAGCAGAGATCGTCAGTCTGGGGCCAACGTC. V and J are TRBV15 and TRBJ2-6; no reliable D call. The CDR3 extends 3 residues past the end of the read, so its final part is completed from the germline J gene. V was clipped by 0 bases and J by 1 base, with 7 bases between them. Germline V gene data show CDR1 as LNHNV and CDR2 as YYDKDF (reference sequence). The CDR3 runs 16 residues.

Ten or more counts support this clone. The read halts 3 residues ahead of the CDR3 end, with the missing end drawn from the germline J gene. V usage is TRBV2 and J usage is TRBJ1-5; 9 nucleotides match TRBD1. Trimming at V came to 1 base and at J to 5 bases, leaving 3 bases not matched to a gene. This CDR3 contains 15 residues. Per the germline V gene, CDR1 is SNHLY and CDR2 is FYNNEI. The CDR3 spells CASSEGGQGHQPQHF. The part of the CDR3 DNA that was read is TGTGCCAGCAGTGAAGGGGGACAGGGACATCAGCCC.

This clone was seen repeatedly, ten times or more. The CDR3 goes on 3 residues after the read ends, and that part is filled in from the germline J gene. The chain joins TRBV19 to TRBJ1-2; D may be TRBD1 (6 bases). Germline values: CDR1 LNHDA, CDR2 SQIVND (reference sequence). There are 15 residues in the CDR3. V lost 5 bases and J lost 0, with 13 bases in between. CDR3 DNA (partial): TGTGCCAGTAGTGTCCGGGACACAGCTAACTATGGC. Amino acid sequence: CASSVRDTANYG. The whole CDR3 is CASSVRDTANYGYTF.

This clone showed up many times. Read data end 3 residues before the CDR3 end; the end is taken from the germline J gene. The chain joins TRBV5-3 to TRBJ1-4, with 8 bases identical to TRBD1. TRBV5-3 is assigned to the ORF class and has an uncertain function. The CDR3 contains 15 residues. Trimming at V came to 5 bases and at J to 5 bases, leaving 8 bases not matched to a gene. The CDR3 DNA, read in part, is TGTGCCAGAAGACTACCGGGACAGGTGAATGAAAAA. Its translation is CARRLPGQVNEK. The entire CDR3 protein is CARRLPGQVNEKLFF.

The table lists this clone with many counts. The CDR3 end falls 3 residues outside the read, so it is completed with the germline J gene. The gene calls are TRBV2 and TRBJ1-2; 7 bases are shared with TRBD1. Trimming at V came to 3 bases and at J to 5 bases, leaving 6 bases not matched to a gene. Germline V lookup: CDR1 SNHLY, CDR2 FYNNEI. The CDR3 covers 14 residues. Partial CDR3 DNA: TGTGCCAGCAGTGATATGACAGGGCGGTATGGC. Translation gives CASSDMTGRYG. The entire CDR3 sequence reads CASSDMTGRYGYTF.

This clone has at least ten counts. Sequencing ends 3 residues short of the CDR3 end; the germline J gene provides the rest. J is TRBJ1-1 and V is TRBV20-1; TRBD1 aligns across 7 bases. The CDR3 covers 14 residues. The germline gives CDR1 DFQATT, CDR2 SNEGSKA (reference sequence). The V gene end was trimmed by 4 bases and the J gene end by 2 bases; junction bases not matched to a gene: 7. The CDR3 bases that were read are TGCAGTGCTATGGGACAGCCACAAAACACTGAA. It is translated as CSAMGQPQNTE. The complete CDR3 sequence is CSAMGQPQNTEAFF.

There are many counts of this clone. CDR3 DNA, as far as it was read: TGTGCCAGCAGTGTGTCAGACTCCTACGAG. This encodes CASSVSDSYE. From start to end, the CDR3 is CASSVSDSYEQYF. This chain links TRBV6-1 with TRBJ2-7; D is undetermined. The read gets to within 3 residues of the CDR3 end, and the germline J gene fills in the rest. Per germline, CDR1 MNHNS and CDR2 SASEGT. V dropped 4 bases and J dropped 0 bases, with 7 bases sitting between them. The CDR3 length is 13 residues.

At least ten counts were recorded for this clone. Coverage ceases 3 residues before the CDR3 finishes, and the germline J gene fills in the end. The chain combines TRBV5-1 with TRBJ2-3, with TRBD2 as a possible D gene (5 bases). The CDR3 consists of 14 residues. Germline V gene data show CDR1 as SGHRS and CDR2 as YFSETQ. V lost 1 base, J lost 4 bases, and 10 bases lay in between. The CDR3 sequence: CASSLSSGSDTQYF. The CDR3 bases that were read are TGCGCCAGCAGCTTGTCTTCGGGGTCAGATACG. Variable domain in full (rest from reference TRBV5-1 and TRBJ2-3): KAGVTQTPRYLIKTRGQQVTLSCSPISGHRSVSWYQQTPGQGLQFLFEYFSETQRNKGNFPGRFSGRQFSNSRSEMNVSTLELGDSALYLCASSLSSGSDTQYFGPGTRLTVL.

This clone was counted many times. CDR3 sequence reads: CASSPPGTGRGYTF. Partial CDR3 DNA: TGTGCCAGCTCACCACCCGGGACAGGGAGAGGC. The chain combines TRBV18 with TRBJ1-2; 9 nucleotides match TRBD1. The CDR3 end falls 3 residues outside the read, so it is completed with the germline J gene. The CDR3 extends over 14 amino acids. Germline lookup yields CDR1 KGHSH and CDR2 LQKENI.

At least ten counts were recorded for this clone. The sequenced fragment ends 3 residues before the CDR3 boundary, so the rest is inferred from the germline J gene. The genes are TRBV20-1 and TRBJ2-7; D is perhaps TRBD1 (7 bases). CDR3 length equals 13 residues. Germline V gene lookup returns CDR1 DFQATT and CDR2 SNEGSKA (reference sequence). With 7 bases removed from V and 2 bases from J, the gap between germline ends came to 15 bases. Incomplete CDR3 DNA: TGCAGTGTTGGGCAGGGGGGCACCTACGAG. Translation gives CSVGQGGTYE. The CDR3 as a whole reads CSVGQGGTYEQYF.